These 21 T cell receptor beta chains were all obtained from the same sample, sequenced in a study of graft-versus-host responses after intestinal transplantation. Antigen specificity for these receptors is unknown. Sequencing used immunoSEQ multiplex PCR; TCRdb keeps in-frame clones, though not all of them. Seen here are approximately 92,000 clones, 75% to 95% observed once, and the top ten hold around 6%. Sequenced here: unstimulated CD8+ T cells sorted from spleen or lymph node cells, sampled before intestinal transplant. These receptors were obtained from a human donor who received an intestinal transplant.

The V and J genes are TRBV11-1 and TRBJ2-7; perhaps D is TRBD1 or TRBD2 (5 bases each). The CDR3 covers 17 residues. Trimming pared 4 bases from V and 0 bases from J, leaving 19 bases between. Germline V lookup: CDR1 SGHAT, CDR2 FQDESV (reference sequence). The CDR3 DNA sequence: TGTGCCAGCAGCTCCCGGGACGGTCGTAGGAGCTCCTACGAGCAGTACTTC. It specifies CASSSRDGRRSSYEQYF. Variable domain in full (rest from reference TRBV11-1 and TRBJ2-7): EAEVAQSPRYKITEKSQAVAFWCDPISGHATLYWYRQILGQGPELLVQFQDESVVDDSQLPKDRFSAERLKGVDSTLKIQPAELGDSAMYLCASSSRDGRRSSYEQYFGPGTRLTVT.

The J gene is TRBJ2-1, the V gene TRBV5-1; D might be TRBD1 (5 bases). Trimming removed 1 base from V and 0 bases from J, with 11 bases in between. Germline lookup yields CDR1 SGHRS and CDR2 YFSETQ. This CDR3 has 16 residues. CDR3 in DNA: TGCGCCAGCAGCTTGACAGGTTCGAGCTCCTACAATGAGCAGTTCTTC. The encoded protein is CASSLTGSSSYNEQFF.

Here the CDR3 reads CATSRVEGWWRGDTQYF. The CDR3 DNA is TGTGCCACCAGCAGAGTTGAAGGTTGGTGGCGGGGAGATACGCAGTATTTT. The chain carries TRBV15 and TRBJ2-3, with D possibly being TRBD2 (6 bases). Trimming removed 1 base from V and 5 bases from J, with 19 bases in between. Germline loops: CDR1 LNHNV, CDR2 YYDKDF (reference sequence). The CDR3 is 17 amino acids.

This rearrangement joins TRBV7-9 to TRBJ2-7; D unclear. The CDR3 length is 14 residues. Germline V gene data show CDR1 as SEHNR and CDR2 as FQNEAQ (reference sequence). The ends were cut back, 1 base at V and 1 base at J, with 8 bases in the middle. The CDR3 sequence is CASSLENLSYEQYF. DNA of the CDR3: TGTGCCAGCAGCTTAGAGAACCTGTCCTACGAGCAGTACTTC.

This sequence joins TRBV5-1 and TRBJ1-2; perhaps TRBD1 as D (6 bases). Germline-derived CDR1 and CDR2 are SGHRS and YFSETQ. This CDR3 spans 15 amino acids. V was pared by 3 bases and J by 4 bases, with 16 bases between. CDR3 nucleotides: TGCGCCAGCAGCTACTTGGAGGGGGGTTCCTATGGCTACACCTTC. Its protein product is CASSYLEGGSYGYTF.

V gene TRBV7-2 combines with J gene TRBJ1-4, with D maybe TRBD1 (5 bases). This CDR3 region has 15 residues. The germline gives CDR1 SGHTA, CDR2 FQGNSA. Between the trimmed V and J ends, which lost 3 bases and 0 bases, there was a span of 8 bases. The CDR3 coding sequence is TGTGCCAGCAGCTTGACAGAAGCAACTAATGAAAAACTGTTTTTT. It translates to CASSLTEATNEKLFF.

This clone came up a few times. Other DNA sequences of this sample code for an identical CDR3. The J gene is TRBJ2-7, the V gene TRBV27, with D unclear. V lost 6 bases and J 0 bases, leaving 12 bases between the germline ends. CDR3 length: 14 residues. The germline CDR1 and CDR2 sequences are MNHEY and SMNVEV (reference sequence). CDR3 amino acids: CASSEDRTSYEQYF. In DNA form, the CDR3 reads TGTGCCAGCAGCGAGGATCGCACCTCCTACGAGCAGTACTTC.

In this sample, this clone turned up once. CDR3 protein: CASSQPLKGTGELFF. CDR3 sequence (DNA): TGTGCCAGCAGCCAGCCTCTCAAGGGTACCGGGGAGCTGTTTTTT. The rearrangement joins TRBV5-5 to TRBJ2-2; D remains ambiguous. CDR3 length: 15 residues. Per germline, CDR1 SGHKS and CDR2 YYEKEE (reference sequence). Trimming cost V 4 bases and J 5 bases, with 15 bases left between them.

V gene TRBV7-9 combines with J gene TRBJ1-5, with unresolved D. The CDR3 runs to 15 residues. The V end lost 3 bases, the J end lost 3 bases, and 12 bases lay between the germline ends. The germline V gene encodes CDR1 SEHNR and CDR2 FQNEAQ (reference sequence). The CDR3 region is CASSFDLEHNQPQHF. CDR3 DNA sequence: TGTGCCAGCAGCTTTGATTTGGAACACAATCAGCCCCAGCATTTT.

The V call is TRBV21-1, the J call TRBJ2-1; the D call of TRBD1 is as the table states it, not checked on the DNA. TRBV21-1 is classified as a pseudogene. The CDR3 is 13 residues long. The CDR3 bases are TGTGCCAGCACCCCGGACAGGACCAATGAGCAGTTCTTC. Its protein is CASTPDRTNEQFF.

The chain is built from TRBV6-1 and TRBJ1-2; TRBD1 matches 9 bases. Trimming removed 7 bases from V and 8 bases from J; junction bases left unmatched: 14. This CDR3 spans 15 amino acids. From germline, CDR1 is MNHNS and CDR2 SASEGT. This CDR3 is CASKGDLGTGQGYTF. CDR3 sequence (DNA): TGTGCCAGCAAAGGGGACCTTGGGACAGGGCAGGGCTACACCTTC.

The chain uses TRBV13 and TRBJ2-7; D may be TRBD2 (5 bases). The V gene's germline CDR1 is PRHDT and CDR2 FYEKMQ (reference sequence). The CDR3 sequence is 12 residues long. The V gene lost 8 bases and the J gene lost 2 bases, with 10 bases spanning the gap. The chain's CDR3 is CASSLAPYEQYF. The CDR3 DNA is TGTGCCAGCTCTCTAGCTCCCTACGAGCAGTACTTC.

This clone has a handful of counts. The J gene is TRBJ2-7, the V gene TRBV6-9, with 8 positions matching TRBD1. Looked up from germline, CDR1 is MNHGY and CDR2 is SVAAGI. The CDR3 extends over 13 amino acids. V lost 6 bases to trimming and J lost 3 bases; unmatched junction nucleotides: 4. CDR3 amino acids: CASSTGGGYEQYF. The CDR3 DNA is TGTGCCAGCAGCACAGGGGGAGGCTACGAGCAGTACTTC.

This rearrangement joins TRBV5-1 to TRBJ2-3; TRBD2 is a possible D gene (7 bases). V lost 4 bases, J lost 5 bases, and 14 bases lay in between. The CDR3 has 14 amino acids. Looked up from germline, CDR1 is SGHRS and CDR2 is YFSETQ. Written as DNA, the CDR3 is TGCGCCAGCAGCCTCGGGGGGCGGGTAGATACGCAGTATTTT. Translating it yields CASSLGGRVDTQYF.

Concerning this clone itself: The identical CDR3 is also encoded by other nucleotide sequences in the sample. CDR3 nucleotides: TGTGCCAGCAGCCCCGGGCTAAATACTGAAGCTTTCTTT. Encoded protein: CASSPGLNTEAFF. The V gene is TRBV9, the J gene TRBJ1-1; D unresolved. Per the germline V gene, CDR1 is SGDLS and CDR2 is YYNGEE. Trimming pared 4 bases from V and 5 bases from J, leaving 12 bases between. This CDR3 is built from 13 residues.

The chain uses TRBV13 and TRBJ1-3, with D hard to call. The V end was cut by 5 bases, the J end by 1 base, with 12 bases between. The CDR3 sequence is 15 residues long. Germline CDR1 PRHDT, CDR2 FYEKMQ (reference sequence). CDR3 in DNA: TGTGCCAGCAGCGGTACCGGTGCATCTGGAAACACCATATATTTT. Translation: CASSGTGASGNTIYF. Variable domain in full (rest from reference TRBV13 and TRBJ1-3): AAGVIQSPRHLIKEKRETATLKCYPIPRHDTVYWYQQGPGQDPQFLISFYEKMQSDKGSIPDRFSAQQFSDYHSELNMSSLELGDSALYFCASSGTGASGNTIYFGEGSWLTVV.

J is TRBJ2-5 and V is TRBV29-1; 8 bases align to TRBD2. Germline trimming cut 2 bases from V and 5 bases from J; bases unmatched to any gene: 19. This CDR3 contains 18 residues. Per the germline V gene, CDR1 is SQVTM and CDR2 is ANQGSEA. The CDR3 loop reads CSVEPPYHGREEGETQYF. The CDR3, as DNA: TGCAGCGTTGAACCCCCCTATCATGGGCGGGAGGAGGGGGAGACCCAGTACTTC.

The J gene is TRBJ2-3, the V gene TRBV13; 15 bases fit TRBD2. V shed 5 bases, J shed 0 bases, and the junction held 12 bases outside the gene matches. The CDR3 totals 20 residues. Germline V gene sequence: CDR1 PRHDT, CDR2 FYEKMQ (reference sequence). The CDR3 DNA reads TGTGCCAGCAGCCCCGACGGACTAGCGGGAGGGCCGGCTAGCACAGATACGCAGTATTTT. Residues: CASSPDGLAGGPASTDTQYF.

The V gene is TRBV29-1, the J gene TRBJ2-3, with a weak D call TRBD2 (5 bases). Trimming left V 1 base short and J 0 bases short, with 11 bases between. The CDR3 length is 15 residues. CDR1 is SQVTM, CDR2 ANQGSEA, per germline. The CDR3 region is CSVEVARSSTDTQYF. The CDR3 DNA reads TGCAGCGTTGAAGTAGCGCGGTCTAGCACAGATACGCAGTATTTT.

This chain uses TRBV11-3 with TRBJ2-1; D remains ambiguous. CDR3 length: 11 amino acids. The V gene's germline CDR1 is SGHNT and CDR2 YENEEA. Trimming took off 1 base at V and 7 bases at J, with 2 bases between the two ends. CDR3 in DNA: TGTGCCAGCAGCTTAGGGAATGAGCAGTTCTTC. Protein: CASSLGNEQFF.

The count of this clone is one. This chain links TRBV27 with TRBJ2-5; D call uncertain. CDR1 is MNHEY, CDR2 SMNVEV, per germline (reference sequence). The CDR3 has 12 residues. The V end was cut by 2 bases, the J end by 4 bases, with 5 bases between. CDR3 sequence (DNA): TGTGCCAGCAGTTTAAGTGGAGAGACCCAGTACTTC. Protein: CASSLSGETQYF.